This T cell receptor beta chain was observed in a study of T cell clusters in autoimmune cytopenias. Germline CDR1 SEHNR, CDR2 FQNEAQ (reference sequence). CDR3 length: 12 residues. TRB rearrangements were amplified by touch-down multiplex PCR with mixed TRB-A/B primers. TCRdb reprocessed the multiplex PCR reads, keeping one entry per CDR3 protein, no DNA. The specimen's table records under 7,500 distinct CDR3 sequences. TRB was amplified from roughly 250 ng of peripheral blood genomic DNA per sample. This clonotype is deemed medium-sized by its frequency. The antigen is undetermined. Whole-study results and caveats: Clustering suggested that physiological T cell clusters were missing in primary autoimmune cytopenia patients.

This chain links TRBV7-9 with TRBJ1-5. Specimen: peripheral blood. The origin of this receptor is a human donor with an autoimmune cytopenia or autoimmune hepatitis (not recorded which). The CDR3 loop is CASSLGSQPQHF. Full variable domain (remainder filled in from reference TRBV7-9 and TRBJ1-5): DTGVSQNPRHKITKRGQNVTFRCDPISEHNRLYWYRQTLGQGPEFLTYFQNEAQLEKSRLLSDRFSAERPKGSFSTLEIQRTEQGDSAMYLCASSLGSQPQHFGDGTRLSIL.